The 16 T cell receptor beta chains listed next were all sequenced from one sample in a study of blood T cell repertoires in COVID-19. Some clones are missing from TCRdb's copy, which holds only in-frame ones; the method was immunoSEQ multiplex PCR. The sample contains over 90,000 clones, around 73% of which appear only once. Specimen: peripheral blood. The receptors were gathered from a man between 60 and 75 years old with active or convalescent COVID-19.

This chain connects TRBV28 to TRBJ1-3; D gene ambiguous. Looked up from germline, CDR1 is MDHEN and CDR2 is SYDVKM. V was clipped by 3 bases and J by 4 bases, with 13 bases between them. The CDR3 length is 15 residues. In DNA, the CDR3 is TGTGCCAGCAGTTTGCTGGGAGGGTCGGGAAACACCATATATTTT. Translating gives CASSLLGGSGNTIYF.

The rearrangement uses TRBV27 and TRBJ2-7; 7 bases are shared with TRBD1. Per the germline V gene, CDR1 is MNHEY and CDR2 is SMNVEV (reference sequence). The CDR3 spans 13 residues. The trim removed 3 bases at V and 1 base at J, leaving 0 bases unmatched. This CDR3 is CASSLGQSYEQYF. The CDR3, as DNA: TGTGCCAGCAGTTTGGGACAGTCCTACGAGCAGTACTTC.

The sample holds one count of this clone. The DNA for the CDR3 is TGTGCCAGCAGCTTAACGGGAAGCTATGGCTACACCTTC. Translation gives CASSLTGSYGYTF. The rearrangement links TRBV7-2 to TRBJ1-2, with D uncertain. CDR1 and CDR2 (germline): SGHTA, FQGNSA. The V gene lost 2 bases and the J gene lost 4 bases, with 8 bases spanning the gap. The CDR3 sequence is 13 residues long. Combining the CDR3 with reference TRBV7-2 and TRBJ1-2 gives the whole variable domain GAGVSQSPSNKVTEKGKDVELRCDPISGHTALYWYRQSLGQGLEFLIYFQGNSAPDKSGLPSDRFSAERTGGSVSTLTIQRTQQEDSAVYLCASSLTGSYGYTFGSGTRLTVV.

The CDR3 loop reads CASSPWRGGAGANVLTF. Here the CDR3 DNA reads TGTGCCAGCAGCCCGTGGAGGGGGGGGGCTGGGGCCAACGTCCTGACTTTC. V usage is TRBV14 and J usage is TRBJ2-6; maybe TRBD2 (7 bases). V was shortened by 4 bases and J by 2 bases, with 15 bases between the two germline ends. Germline lookup yields CDR1 SGHDN and CDR2 FVKESK. The CDR3 has 17 residues.

The J gene is TRBJ2-1, the V gene TRBV6-5; D possibly corresponds to TRBD2 (6 bases). The germline gives CDR1 MNHEY, CDR2 SVGAGI. V shed 7 bases and J shed 4 bases, with 17 bases lying between them. The CDR3 extends over 15 amino acids. In nucleotides, the CDR3 is TGTGCCAGCACCCCCGGGACTGGAGGGTACAATGAGCAGTTCTTC. Amino acid sequence: CASTPGTGGYNEQFF.

This clone was counted between two and nine times. This chain joins TRBV11-3 and TRBJ1-1; D possibly corresponds to TRBD1 (6 bases). CDR1 is SGHNT and CDR2 is YENEEA in the germline V gene. The CDR3 is made up of 15 amino acids. The V end lost 5 bases, the J end lost 0 bases, and 13 bases lay between the germline ends. DNA of the CDR3: TGTGCCAGCAGCCAACGAACAGGGATGAACACTGAAGCTTTCTTT. It translates to CASSQRTGMNTEAFF.

This clone has a handful of counts. This chain uses TRBV7-2 with TRBJ1-3, with D possibly TRBD1 on 5 matching bases. CDR1 is SGHTA, CDR2 FQGNSA, per germline. The CDR3 totals 16 residues. Trimming shortened V by 4 bases and J by 4 bases, and 17 bases separated the two germline ends. The CDR3 DNA is TGTGCCAGCAGCTCTTGGGGCAGTTTCGGGGGAAACACCATATATTTT. Its protein is CASSSWGSFGGNTIYF.

This rearrangement joins TRBV18 to TRBJ2-1, with 7 positions matching TRBD1. The length of the CDR3 is 16 residues. V was pared by 3 bases and J by 8 bases, with 13 bases of the junction left unmatched. The germline gives CDR1 KGHSH, CDR2 LQKENI. Here the CDR3 DNA reads TGTGCCAGCTCACCCGACAGGGCAGGGAGTGGCCATGAGCAGTTCTTC. This translates into CASSPDRAGSGHEQFF.

The rearrangement links TRBV28 to TRBJ1-1; tentatively, D is TRBD1 (5 bases). Trimming pared 7 bases from V and 0 bases from J, leaving 15 bases between. Germline CDR1 reads MDHEN; CDR2 reads SYDVKM. This CDR3 is built from 15 residues. Written as DNA, the CDR3 is TGTGCCAGCACCCATCCTTCAGGGATGAACACTGAAGCTTTCTTT. Translating it yields CASTHPSGMNTEAFF.

V gene TRBV9 combines with J gene TRBJ1-6, with 8 positions matching TRBD1. V shed 0 bases and J 7 bases; nucleotides not matched to a gene: 0. Germline CDR1 SGDLS, CDR2 YYNGEE. The CDR3 is 14 amino acids. For the CDR3, the DNA is TGTGCCAGCAGCGTAGACAGGGGGAATTCACCCCTCCACTTT. It yields the protein CASSVDRGNSPLHF.

This clone was seen more than once but under ten times. The V call is TRBV6-5, the J call TRBJ2-7; D might be TRBD2 (5 bases). V was cut by 4 bases and J by 6 bases, with 10 bases left in between. This CDR3 region has 12 residues. The germline V gene has CDR1 MNHEY and CDR2 SVGAGI. The CDR3 spells CASSWERGEQYF. The CDR3, as DNA: TGTGCCAGCAGTTGGGAGAGAGGCGAGCAGTACTTC.

This clone occurred once. The chain couples TRBV25-1 to TRBJ1-3; D is perhaps TRBD1 (6 bases). The CDR3 is 16 residues long. V lost 4 bases, J lost 0 bases, and 13 bases lay in between. Germline V gene lookup returns CDR1 MGHDK and CDR2 SYGVNS. CDR3 sequence reads: CASSGYRANSGNTIYF. In nucleotides, the CDR3 is TGTGCCAGCAGTGGATACAGGGCTAACTCTGGAAACACCATATATTTT.

V usage is TRBV10-3 and J usage is TRBJ2-7; 14 bases map to TRBD2. V lost 10 bases to trimming and J lost 0 bases; unmatched junction nucleotides: 5. Germline V gene data show CDR1 as ENHRY and CDR2 as SYGVKD. The CDR3 loop spans 15 amino acids. The CDR3, as DNA: TGTGCCACCCGGGGGACTAGCGGGAGCTCCTACGAGCAGTACTTC. As protein: CATRGTSGSSYEQYF.

The genes are TRBV5-8 and TRBJ2-1; 8 nucleotides line up with TRBD2. The CDR3 runs 19 residues. From germline, CDR1 is SGHTS and CDR2 YDEGEE. The V gene end was trimmed by 7 bases and the J gene end by 5 bases; junction bases not matched to a gene: 23. The CDR3 reads CASPLAETGGGLVDNEQFF. The CDR3 nucleotides are TGTGCCAGCCCATTGGCTGAGACGGGAGGGGGACTCGTAGACAATGAGCAGTTCTTC. Based on the CDR3 plus reference TRBV5-8 and TRBJ2-1, the full variable domain is EAGVTQSPTHLIKTRGQQATLRCSPISGHTSVYWYQQALGLGLQFLLWYDEGEERNRGNFPPRFSGRQFPNYSSELNVNALELEDSALYLCASPLAETGGGLVDNEQFFGPGTRLTVL.

The chain uses TRBV30 and TRBJ2-5; 7 bases map to TRBD1. The J segment lost 6 bases and the V segment lost 3 bases, leaving 7 bases of the junction unmatched. The CDR3 length is 13 residues. Germline assignment: CDR1 GTSNPN and CDR2 SVGIG (reference sequence). The CDR3 bases are TGTGCCTGGAGGGACACAGGGGATAAGACCCAGTACTTC. This codes for CAWRDTGDKTQYF.

The chain carries TRBV18 and TRBJ1-1, with 9 positions matching TRBD1. The J segment lost 4 bases and the V segment lost 6 bases, leaving 6 bases of the junction unmatched. CDR1 and CDR2 from the germline V gene are KGHSH and LQKENI. The CDR3 length is 14 residues. Written as DNA, the CDR3 is TGTGCCAGCTCTCTCCGGGACAGGGTCACTGAAGCTTTCTTT. Translated: CASSLRDRVTEAFF.